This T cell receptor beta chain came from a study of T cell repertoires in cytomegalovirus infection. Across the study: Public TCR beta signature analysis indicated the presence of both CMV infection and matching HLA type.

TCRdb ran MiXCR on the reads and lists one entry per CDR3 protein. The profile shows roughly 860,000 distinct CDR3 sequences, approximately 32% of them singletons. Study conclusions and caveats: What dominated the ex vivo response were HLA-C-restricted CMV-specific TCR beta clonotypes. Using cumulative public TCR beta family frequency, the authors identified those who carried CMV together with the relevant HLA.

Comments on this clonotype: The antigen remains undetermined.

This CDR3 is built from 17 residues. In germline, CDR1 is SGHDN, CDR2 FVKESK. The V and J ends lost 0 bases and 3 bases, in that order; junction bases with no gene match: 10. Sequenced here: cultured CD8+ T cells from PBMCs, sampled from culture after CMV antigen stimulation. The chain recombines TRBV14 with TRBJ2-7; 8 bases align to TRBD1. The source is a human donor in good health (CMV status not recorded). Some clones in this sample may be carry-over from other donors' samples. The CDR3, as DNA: TGTGCCAGCAGCCAAGATCGTCGGCAGGGGGCGAGCTACGAGCAGTACTTC. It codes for CASSQDRRQGASYEQYF.